This TCR beta chain was recovered during a study of T-cell memory formation after mild COVID-19. Study-level points and caveats: Cross-reactive memory appears to have joined, as suggested by some responding clones showing up in pre-infection memory. Whereas later expanders leaned CD4+, clones contracting day 15 to 85 showed a balanced CD4/CD8 makeup.

MiXCR was run by TCRdb on the 5' RACE reads, yielding one entry per CDR3 protein. The sample has fewer than 400,000 distinct CDR3 sequences, roughly 13% seen once. Germline CDR1 is SQVTM and CDR2 is ANQGSEA. The CDR3 consists of 12 residues. V was clipped by 4 bases and J by 4 bases, with 10 bases between them. This clonotype was observed at least ten times. The antigen is unknown. The sequenced sample consisted of PBMCs or a T cell subset sorted from them (not recorded which). This clonotype was sampled from a man younger than 35 who had mild COVID-19 (a few samples of this study predate the infection). Cell type and time point are not known. The J gene is TRBJ1-1, the V gene TRBV29-1; D remains ambiguous. The CDR3 is CSVAGEITEAFF. In nucleotides, the CDR3 is TGCAGCGTTGCCGGGGAGATCACTGAAGCTTTCTTT.